A selection of T cell receptor beta chains follows, all from one sample in a study of human T cells and chemical hapten exposure. TCRdb reprocessed the RACE reads with MiXCR, giving one entry per CDR3 protein. The sample lists over 70,000 distinct CDR3 sequences; approximately 10% were seen once. This specimen was whole blood, taken in connection with sensitization to the hapten diphenylcyclopropenone (DPC). The receptors come from a man aged 18 to 30 with alopecia areata. Some clones in this sample may be carry-over from other donors' samples. CDR3s leave out the opening cysteine and the closing phenylalanine or tryptophan. Fields, in order: V gene, clone size, CDR3 protein. The size of a clone is reported for some rows only, either as once, few or many, or as a class for expanded clones.

>TRBV12-3/TRBV12-4|few
ASSYRASNEKLF
>TRBV4-2|NA
ASSQVEGTQY
>TRBV2|many
ASRTDSSNSPLH
>TRBV29-1|many
SVGNRETQY
>TRBV7-2|many
ASSLGREAEQY
>TRBV6-4|few
ASSVSGADYNEQF
>TRBV7-6|many
ASSPLPLAKNIQY
>TRBV18|NA
ASSPYSENYSPLH
>TRBV7-6|few
ASSLRAYNEQF
>TRBV5-4|many
ASSSVGTDTQY
>TRBV3-1|few
ASGRGDSYEQY
>TRBV6-6|many
GTNRGMNSPLH
>TRBV28|NA
ASSLRTGNQPQH
>TRBV20-1|few
STRRGWNQPQH
>TRBV7-3|many
ASSLDYNQETQY
>TRBV6-2/TRBV6-3|many
ASAGGGVLHQPQH
>TRBV7-3|NA
ASSFHREAGELF